This TCR beta chain appears in the sequencing data of a study of blood T cell repertoires in COVID-19. Overall study: T cells, B-cell-depleted T cells, or PBMCs provided the cDNA or gDNA that served as material.

Using immunoSEQ multiplex PCR, the repertoire was profiled, and TCRdb retains in-frame clones only, with some absent. Of nearly 25,000 clones in the sample, about 81% are singletons; the top ten hold around 2.5%. The CDR3 covers 15 residues. Per germline, CDR1 MNHNY and CDR2 SVGAGI (reference sequence). Trimming stripped 10 bases from V and 7 bases from J, with 20 bases between. The chain couples TRBV6-6 to TRBJ1-6; D ambiguous. This TCR came from a woman in her seventies with COVID-19, enrolled during active disease. The sample consisted of peripheral blood. The CDR3 loop is CAIHRGSGANSPLHF. CDR3 sequence (DNA): TGTGCCATTCACCGGGGTTCGGGAGCCAATTCACCCCTCCACTTT.